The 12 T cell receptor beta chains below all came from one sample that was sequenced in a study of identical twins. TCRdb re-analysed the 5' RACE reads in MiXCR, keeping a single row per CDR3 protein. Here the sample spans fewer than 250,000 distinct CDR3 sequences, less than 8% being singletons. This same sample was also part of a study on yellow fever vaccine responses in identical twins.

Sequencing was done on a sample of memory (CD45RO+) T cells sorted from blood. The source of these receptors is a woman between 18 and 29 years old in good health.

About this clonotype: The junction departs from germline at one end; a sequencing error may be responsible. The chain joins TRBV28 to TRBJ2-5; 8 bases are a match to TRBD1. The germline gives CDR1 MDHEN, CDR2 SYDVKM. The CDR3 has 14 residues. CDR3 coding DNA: TGTGCCAGCAGTCCCTCGGACAGGGTAGAGACCAAGTACTTC. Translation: CASSPSDRVETKYF.

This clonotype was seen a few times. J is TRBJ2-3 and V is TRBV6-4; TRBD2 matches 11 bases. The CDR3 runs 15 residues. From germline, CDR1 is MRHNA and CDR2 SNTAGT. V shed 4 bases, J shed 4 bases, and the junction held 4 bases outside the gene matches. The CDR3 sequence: CASSAGTSGPDTQYF. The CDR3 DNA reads TGTGCCAGCAGTGCTGGGACTAGCGGACCAGATACGCAGTATTTT.

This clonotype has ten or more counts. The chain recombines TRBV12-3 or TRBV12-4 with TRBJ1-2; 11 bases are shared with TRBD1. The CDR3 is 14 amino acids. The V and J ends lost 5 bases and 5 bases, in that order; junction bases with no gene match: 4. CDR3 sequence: CASSRDRGSYGYTF. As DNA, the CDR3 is TGTGCCAGCAGTAGGGACAGGGGGAGTTATGGCTACACCTTC.

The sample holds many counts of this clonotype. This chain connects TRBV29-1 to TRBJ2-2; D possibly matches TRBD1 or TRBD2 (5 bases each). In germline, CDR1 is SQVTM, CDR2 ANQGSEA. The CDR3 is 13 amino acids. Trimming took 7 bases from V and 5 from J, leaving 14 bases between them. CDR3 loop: CSANMGTTGELFF. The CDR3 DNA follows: TGCAGCGCGAACATGGGGACGACCGGGGAGCTGTTTTTT.

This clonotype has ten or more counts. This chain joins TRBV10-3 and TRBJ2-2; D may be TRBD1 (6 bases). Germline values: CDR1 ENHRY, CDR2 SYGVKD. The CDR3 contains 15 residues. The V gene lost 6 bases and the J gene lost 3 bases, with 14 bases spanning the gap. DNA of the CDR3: TGTGCCATCAGGATGGCGGACAGTTACACCGGGGAGCTGTTTTTT. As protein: CAIRMADSYTGELFF.

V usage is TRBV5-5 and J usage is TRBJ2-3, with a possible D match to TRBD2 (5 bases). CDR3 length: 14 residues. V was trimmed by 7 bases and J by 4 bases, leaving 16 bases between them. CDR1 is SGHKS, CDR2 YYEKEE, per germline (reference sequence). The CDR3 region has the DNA TGTGCCAGCTCCACCGGGGTCTCGCCAGATACGCAGTATTTT. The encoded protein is CASSTGVSPDTQYF.

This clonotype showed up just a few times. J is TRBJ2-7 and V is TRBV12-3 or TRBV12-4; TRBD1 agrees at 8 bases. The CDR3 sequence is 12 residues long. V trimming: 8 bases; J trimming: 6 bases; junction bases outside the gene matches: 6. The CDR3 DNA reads TGTGCCAGCTGCAGGGGGCGCCTCGAGCAGTACTTC. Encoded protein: CASCRGRLEQYF.

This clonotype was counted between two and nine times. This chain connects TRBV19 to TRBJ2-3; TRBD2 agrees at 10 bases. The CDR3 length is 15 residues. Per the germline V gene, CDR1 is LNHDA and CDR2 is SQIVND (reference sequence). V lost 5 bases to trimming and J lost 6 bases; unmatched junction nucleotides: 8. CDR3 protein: CASSLSGGAFDTQYF. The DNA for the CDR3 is TGTGCCAGTAGTCTGAGCGGGGGGGCTTTCGATACGCAGTATTTT.

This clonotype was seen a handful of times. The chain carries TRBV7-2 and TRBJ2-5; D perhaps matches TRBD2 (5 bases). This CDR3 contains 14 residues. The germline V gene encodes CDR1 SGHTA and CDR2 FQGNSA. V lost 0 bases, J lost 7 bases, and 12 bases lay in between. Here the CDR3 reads CASSLAGSWRTQYF. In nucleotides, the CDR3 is TGTGCCAGCAGCTTAGCAGGGAGCTGGAGGACCCAGTACTTC.

CDR3: CASSVGGRVFGANVLTF. DNA of the CDR3: TGTGCCAGCAGCGTAGGGGGGCGGGTGTTTGGGGCCAACGTCCTGACTTTC. The genes are TRBV9 and TRBJ2-6; possible D gene TRBD1, 6 bases. The CDR3 totals 17 residues. V gave up 0 bases and J gave up 3 bases, with 13 bases separating them. From germline, CDR1 is SGDLS and CDR2 YYNGEE. Filled out from reference TRBV9 and TRBJ2-6, the complete variable domain reads DSGVTQTPKHLITATGQRVTLRCSPRSGDLSVYWYQQSLDQGLQFLIQYYNGEERAKGNILERFSAQQFPDLHSELNLSSLELGDSALYFCASSVGGRVFGANVLTFGAGSRLTVL.

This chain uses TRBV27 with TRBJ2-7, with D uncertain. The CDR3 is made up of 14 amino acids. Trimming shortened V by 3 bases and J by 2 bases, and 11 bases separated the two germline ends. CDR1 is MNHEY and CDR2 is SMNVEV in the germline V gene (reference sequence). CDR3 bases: TGTGCCAGCAGTTTCGGCCCTTCCACCTACGAGCAGTACTTC. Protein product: CASSFGPSTYEQYF.

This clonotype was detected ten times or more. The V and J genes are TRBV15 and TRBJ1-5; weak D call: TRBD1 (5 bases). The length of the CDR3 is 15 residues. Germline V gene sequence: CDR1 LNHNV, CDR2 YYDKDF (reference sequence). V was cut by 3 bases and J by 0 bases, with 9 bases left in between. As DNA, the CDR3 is TGTGCCACCAGCAGGCAGGGCGATAGCAATCAGCCCCAGCATTTT. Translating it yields CATSRQGDSNQPQHF. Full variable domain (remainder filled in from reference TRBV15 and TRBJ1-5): DAMVIQNPRYQVTQFGKPVTLSCSQTLNHNVMYWYQQKSSQAPKLLFHYYDKDFNNEADTPDNFQSRRPNTSFCFLDIRSPGLGDTAMYLCATSRQGDSNQPQHFGDGTRLSIL.